The next 14 T cell receptor beta chains were all read from a single sample in a study of shared clonotypes between healthy human individuals. Sequencing was performed with immunoSEQ multiplex PCR; in TCRdb, only in-frame clones are kept and a portion is missing. The data contain about 2 million clones, 95% of them singletons. What was sequenced was naive CD4+ T cells sorted from blood. Subset given: CD45RA+ positively selected. Receptor source: a young man in good health.

The rearrangement links TRBV14 to TRBJ2-5, with 7 bases identical to TRBD1. V lost 4 bases to trimming and J lost 5 bases; unmatched junction nucleotides: 10. CDR1 SGHDN and CDR2 FVKESK come from the germline V gene. This CDR3 spans 15 amino acids. The chain's CDR3 is CASSPGTVNVETQYF. In nucleotides, the CDR3 is TGTGCCAGCAGCCCCGGGACAGTGAATGTGGAGACCCAGTACTTC.

This chain links TRBV7-2 with TRBJ2-5; 9 nucleotides align to TRBD1. The CDR3 length is 16 residues. With 5 bases clipped from V and 5 bases from J, the junction kept 12 bases outside the gene matches. From germline, CDR1 is SGHTA and CDR2 FQGNSA. CDR3 nucleotide sequence: TGTGCCAGCAGCCTAAGGCCGGGACAGGGTAGGGAGACCCAGTACTTC. Protein sequence: CASSLRPGQGRETQYF.

A remark on this clone: The same CDR3 is also encoded by other DNA sequences in this sample. The chain carries TRBV18 and TRBJ1-1; tentatively, D is TRBD1 (5 bases). V lost 4 bases and J lost 5, with 11 bases in between. The CDR3 extends over 13 amino acids. The germline V gene has CDR1 KGHSH and CDR2 LQKENI. DNA of the CDR3: TGTGCCAGCTCACAAGGGAGACAGACTGAAGCTTTCTTT. The encoded protein is CASSQGRQTEAFF. The full variable domain, with the rest looked up from reference TRBV18 and TRBJ1-1, is NAGVMQNPRHLVRRRGQEARLRCSPMKGHSHVYWYRQLPEEGLKFMVYLQKENIIDESGMPKERFSAEFPKEGPSILRIQQVVRGDSAAYFCASSQGRQTEAFFGQGTRLTVV.

This sequence joins TRBV6-6 and TRBJ2-1; 7 positions match TRBD1. CDR1 and CDR2 (germline): MNHNY, SVGAGI (reference sequence). V was clipped by 7 bases and J by 0 bases; unmatched bases: 9. The CDR3 length is 16 residues. The CDR3 loop reads CASTLDRASSYNEQFF. CDR3 coding DNA: TGTGCCAGCACCCTAGACAGGGCGAGCTCCTACAATGAGCAGTTCTTC.

This chain connects TRBV19 to TRBJ2-7; 11 bases fit TRBD2. Unmatched junction bases numbered 4, after V lost 2 bases and J lost 4 bases. Looked up from germline, CDR1 is LNHDA and CDR2 is SQIVND (reference sequence). The CDR3 spans 15 residues. CDR3 residues: CASSIPGTSGYEQYF. The CDR3 bases are TGTGCCAGTAGTATACCCGGGACTAGCGGTTACGAGCAGTACTTC.

This sequence joins TRBV7-9 and TRBJ1-5; the match to TRBD1 covers 10 bases. Germline trimming cut 7 bases from V and 6 bases from J; bases unmatched to any gene: 6. The CDR3 is 14 residues long. Germline CDR1 and CDR2: SEHNR and FQNEAQ (reference sequence). The CDR3 reads CASTRGTGAQPQHF. The CDR3 DNA reads as TGTGCCAGCACCCGCGGGACAGGGGCTCAGCCCCAGCATTTT. Looking up the rest from reference TRBV7-9 and TRBJ1-5 gives the full variable domain: DTGVSQNPRHKITKRGQNVTFRCDPISEHNRLYWYRQTLGQGPEFLTYFQNEAQLEKSRLLSDRFSAERPKGSFSTLEIQRTEQGDSAMYLCASTRGTGAQPQHFGDGTRLSIL.

This chain connects TRBV18 to TRBJ2-7; TRBD1 matches at 10 bases. Trimming at V came to 3 bases and at J to 4 bases, leaving 6 bases not matched to a gene. The CDR3 is made up of 15 amino acids. Germline values: CDR1 KGHSH, CDR2 LQKENI. The CDR3 sequence: CASSPRQGARYEQYF. The CDR3 DNA is TGTGCCAGCTCACCTAGACAGGGGGCTCGGTACGAGCAGTACTTC.

This chain joins TRBV7-8 and TRBJ1-2; D may be TRBD1 (5 bases). The CDR3 loop spans 15 amino acids. Germline V lookup: CDR1 SGHVS, CDR2 FQNEAQ. The ends were cut back, 0 bases at V and 5 bases at J, with 13 bases in the middle. The CDR3 protein is CASSLARGQGYGYTF. CDR3 DNA: TGTGCCAGCAGCTTAGCCCGTGGGCAGGGATATGGCTACACCTTC. Filled out from reference TRBV7-8 and TRBJ1-2, the complete variable domain reads GAGVSQSPRYKVAKRGQDVALRCDPISGHVSLFWYQQALGQGPEFLTYFQNEAQLDKSGLPSDRFFAERPEGSVSTLKIQRTQQEDSAVYLCASSLARGQGYGYTFGSGTRLTVV.

This clone was seen a handful of times. The chain joins TRBV11-2 to TRBJ2-7; D is undetermined. Germline CDR1 is SGHAT and CDR2 is FQNNGV. CDR3 length: 13 residues. V was clipped by 0 bases and J by 1 base, with 4 bases between them. For the CDR3, the DNA is TGTGCCAGCAGCTTAGACTGGTCCTACGAGCAGTACTTC. Protein product: CASSLDWSYEQYF. The whole variable domain, filled in from reference TRBV11-2 and TRBJ2-7, reads EAGVAQSPRYKIIEKRQSVAFWCNPISGHATLYWYQQILGQGPKLLIQFQNNGVVDDSQLPKDRFSAERLKGVDSTLKIQPAKLEDSAVYLCASSLDWSYEQYFGPGTRLTVT.

The V gene is TRBV6-5, the J gene TRBJ2-3; no reliable D call. Germline lookup yields CDR1 MNHEY and CDR2 SVGAGI. Trimming took 5 bases from V and 8 from J, leaving 14 bases between them. The CDR3 totals 13 residues. The CDR3 sequence is CASSPGPWSTQYF. The CDR3 DNA is TGTGCCAGCAGTCCGGGTCCCTGGAGTACGCAGTATTTT.

The CDR3 DNA follows: TGTGCCAGCAGGGCCGGGACTAGCAATAACGAGCAGTACTTC. Encoded protein: CASRAGTSNNEQYF. The V call is TRBV7-2, the J call TRBJ2-7; 9 bases fit TRBD2. CDR3 size: 14 residues. J gave up 5 bases and V 6 bases, and 8 bases lay outside the gene matches. From germline, CDR1 is SGHTA and CDR2 FQGNSA.

This chain connects TRBV6-1 to TRBJ1-4; D possibly corresponds to TRBD1 (5 bases). The V end was cut by 2 bases, the J end by 8 bases, with 18 bases between. The CDR3 is made up of 16 amino acids. Per germline, CDR1 MNHNS and CDR2 SASEGT. CDR3 sequence (DNA): TGTGCCAGCAGTGAACGTGCGGGGAGGGGAAGGGAAAAACTGTTTTTT. This translates into CASSERAGRGREKLFF.

CDR3 DNA: TGTGCCAGCAGTGAGACAGGGACGGGTCGGAACACCATATATTTT. As protein: CASSETGTGRNTIYF. The rearrangement links TRBV6-6 to TRBJ1-3, with 7 positions matching TRBD1. The length of the CDR3 is 15 residues. Trimming cost V 5 bases and J 7 bases; bases outside gene matches: 11. The germline gives CDR1 MNHNY, CDR2 SVGAGI (reference sequence).

With regard to this clone: Compared with germline, one end of the junction differs, possibly owing to a read error. V is TRBV2 and J is TRBJ1-3; 7 bases fit TRBD1. Germline CDR1 is SNHLY and CDR2 is FYNNEI. This CDR3 has 17 residues. The CDR3 here is CASREGQDDRSGNTIYF. DNA of the CDR3: TGTGCCAGCAGGGAAGGACAGGACGACCGCTCTGGAAACACCATATATTTT. Using reference TRBV2 and TRBJ1-3 for the parts outside the CDR3, the full variable domain is EPEVTQTPSHQVTQMGQEVILRCVPISNHLYFYWYRQILGQKVEFLVSFYNNEISEKSEIFDDQFSVERPDGSNFTLKIRSTKLEDSAMYFCASREGQDDRSGNTIYFGEGSWLTVV.